The clone carrying this T cell receptor beta chain has only a few counts. The antigen remains unidentified. These data are taken from a study of post-analysis software for immune sequencing data. Each TCR beta cDNA library carried unique molecular identifiers. When roughly 0.85 to 11 million T cells were used, they gave about 540,000 cDNA molecules. One entry per CDR3 protein, called by TCRdb with MiXCR from the PCR reads. This sample has about 500,000 distinct CDR3 sequences, with 45% found just once. Overall study findings and caveats: Elevated frequency relative to controls characterized several TRBV segments in patients, TRBV5-6, TRBV5-1 and TRBV20-1 among them.

The germline V and J ends were trimmed by 0 bases and 3 bases, with 5 bases remaining between them. The CDR3 totals 13 residues. Germline V gives CDR1 MNHNY, CDR2 SVGAGI (reference sequence). The genes are TRBV6-6 and TRBJ1-2; D unclear. The source material was blood. The TCR comes from a girl aged 10-17 years with multiple sclerosis. The CDR3 DNA follows: TGTGCCAGCAGTTACTCGTCAGACTATGGCTACACCTTC. It specifies CASSYSSDYGYTF.